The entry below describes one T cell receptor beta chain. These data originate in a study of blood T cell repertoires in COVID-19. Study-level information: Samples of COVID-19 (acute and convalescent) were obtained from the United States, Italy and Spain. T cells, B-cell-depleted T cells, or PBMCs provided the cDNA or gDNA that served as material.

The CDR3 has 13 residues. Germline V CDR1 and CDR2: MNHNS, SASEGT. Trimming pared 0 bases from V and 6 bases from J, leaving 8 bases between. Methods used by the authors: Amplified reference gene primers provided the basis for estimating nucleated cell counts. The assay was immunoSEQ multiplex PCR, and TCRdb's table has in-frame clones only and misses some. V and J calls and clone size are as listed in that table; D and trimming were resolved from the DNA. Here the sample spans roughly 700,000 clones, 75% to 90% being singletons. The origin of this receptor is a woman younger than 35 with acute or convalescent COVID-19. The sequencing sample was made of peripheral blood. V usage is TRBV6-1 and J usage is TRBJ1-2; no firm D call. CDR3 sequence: CASSEAGVDGYTF. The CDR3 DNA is TGTGCCAGCAGTGAAGCGGGAGTCGATGGCTACACCTTC.